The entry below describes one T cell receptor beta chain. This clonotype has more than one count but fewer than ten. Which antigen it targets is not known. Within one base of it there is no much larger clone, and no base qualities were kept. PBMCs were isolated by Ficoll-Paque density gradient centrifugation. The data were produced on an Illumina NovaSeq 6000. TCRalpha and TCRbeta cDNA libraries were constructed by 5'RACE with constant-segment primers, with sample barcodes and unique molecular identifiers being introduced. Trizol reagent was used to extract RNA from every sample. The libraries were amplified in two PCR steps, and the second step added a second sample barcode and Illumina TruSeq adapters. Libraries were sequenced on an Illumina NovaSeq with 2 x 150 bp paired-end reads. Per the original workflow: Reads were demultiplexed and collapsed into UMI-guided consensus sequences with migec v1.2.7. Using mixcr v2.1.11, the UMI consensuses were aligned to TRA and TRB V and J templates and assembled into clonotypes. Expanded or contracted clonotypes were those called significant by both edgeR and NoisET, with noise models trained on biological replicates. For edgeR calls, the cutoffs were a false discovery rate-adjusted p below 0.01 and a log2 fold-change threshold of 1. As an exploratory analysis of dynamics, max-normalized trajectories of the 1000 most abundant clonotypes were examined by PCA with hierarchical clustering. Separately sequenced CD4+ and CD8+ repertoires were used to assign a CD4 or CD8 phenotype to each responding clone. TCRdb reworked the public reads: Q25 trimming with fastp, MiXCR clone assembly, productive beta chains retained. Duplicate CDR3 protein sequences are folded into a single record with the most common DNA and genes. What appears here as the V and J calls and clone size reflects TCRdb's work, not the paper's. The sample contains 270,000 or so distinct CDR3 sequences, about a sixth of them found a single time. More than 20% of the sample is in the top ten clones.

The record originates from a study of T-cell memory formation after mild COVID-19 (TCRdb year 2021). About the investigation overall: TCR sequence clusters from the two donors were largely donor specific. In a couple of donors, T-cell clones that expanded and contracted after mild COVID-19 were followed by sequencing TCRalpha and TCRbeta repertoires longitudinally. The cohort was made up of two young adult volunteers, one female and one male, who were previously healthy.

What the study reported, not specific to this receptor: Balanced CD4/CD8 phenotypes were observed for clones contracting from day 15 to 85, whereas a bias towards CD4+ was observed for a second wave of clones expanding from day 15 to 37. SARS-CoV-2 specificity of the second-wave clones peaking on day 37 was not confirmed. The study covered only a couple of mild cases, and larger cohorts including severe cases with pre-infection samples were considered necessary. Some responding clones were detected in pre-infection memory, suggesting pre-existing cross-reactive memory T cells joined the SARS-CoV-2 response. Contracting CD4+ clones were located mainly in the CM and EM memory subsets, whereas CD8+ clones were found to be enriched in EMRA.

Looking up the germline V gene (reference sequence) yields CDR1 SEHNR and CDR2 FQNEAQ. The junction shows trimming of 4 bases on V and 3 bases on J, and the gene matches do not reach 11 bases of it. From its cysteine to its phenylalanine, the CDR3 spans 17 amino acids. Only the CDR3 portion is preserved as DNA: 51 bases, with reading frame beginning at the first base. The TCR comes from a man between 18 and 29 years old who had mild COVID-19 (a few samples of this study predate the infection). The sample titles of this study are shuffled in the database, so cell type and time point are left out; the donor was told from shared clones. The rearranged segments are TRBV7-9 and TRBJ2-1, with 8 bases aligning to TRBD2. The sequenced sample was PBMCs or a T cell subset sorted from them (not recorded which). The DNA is TGTGCCAGCAGCTCCACCCTAAGCGGGGGCAGCTACAATGAGCAGTTCTTC. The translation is CASSSTLSGGSYNEQFF.